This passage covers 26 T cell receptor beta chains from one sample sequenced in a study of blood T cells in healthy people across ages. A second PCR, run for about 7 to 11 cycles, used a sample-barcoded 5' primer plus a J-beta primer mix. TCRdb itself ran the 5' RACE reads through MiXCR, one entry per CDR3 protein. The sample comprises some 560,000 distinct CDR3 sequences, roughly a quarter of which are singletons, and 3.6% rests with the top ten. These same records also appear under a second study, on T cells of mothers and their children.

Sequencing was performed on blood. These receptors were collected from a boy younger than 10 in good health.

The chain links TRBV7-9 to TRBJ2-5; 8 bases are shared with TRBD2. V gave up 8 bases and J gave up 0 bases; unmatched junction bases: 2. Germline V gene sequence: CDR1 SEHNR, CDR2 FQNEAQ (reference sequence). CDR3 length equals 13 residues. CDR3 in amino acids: CASSGGNQETQYF. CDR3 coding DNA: TGTGCCAGCTCGGGGGGGAACCAAGAGACCCAGTACTTC.

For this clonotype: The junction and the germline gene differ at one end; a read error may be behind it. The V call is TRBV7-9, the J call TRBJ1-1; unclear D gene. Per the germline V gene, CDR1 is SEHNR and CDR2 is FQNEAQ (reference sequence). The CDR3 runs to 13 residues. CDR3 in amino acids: CACSQQPTDEAFF. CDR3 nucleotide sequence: TGTGCCTGCAGCCAACAGCCGACGGATGAAGCTTTCTTT.

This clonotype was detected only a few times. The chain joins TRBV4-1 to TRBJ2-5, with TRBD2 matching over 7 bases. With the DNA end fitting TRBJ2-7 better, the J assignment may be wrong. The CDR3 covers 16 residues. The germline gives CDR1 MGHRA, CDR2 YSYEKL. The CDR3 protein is CASSQGGGFGSYEQYF. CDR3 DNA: TGCGCCAGCAGCCAAGGGGGGGGTTTTGGTTCCTACGAGCAGTACTTC.

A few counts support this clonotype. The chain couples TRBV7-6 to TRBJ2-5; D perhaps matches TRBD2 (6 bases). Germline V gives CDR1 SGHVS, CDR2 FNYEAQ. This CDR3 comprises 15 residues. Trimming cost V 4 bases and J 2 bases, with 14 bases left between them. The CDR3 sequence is CASSSFRGSQETQYF. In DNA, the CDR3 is TGTGCCAGCAGCTCCTTTCGGGGGTCGCAAGAGACCCAGTACTTC. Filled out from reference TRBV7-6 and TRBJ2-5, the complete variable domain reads GAGVSQSPRYKVTKRGQDVALRCDPISGHVSLYWYRQALGQGPEFLTYFNYEAQQDKSGLPNDRFSAERPEGSISTLTIQRTEQRDSAMYRCASSSFRGSQETQYFGPGTRLLVL.

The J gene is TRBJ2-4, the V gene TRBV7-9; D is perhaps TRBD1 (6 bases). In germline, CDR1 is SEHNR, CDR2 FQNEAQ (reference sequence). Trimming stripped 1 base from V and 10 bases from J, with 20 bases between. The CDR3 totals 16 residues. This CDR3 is CASSLGQAQGRRIQYF. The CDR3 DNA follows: TGTGCCAGCAGCTTAGGTCAGGCACAGGGACGTAGGATTCAGTACTTC.

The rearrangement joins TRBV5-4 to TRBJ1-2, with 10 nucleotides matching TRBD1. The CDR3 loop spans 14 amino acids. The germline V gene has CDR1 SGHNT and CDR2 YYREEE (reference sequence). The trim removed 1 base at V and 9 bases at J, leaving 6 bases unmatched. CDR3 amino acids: CASSLSGTGDRYTF. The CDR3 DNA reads TGTGCCAGCAGCTTGTCGGGGACAGGGGACCGCTACACCTTC.

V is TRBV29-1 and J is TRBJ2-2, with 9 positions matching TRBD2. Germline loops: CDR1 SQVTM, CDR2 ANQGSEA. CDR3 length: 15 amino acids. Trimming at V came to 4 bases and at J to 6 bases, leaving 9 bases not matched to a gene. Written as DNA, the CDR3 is TGCAGCGTTGGTTGGCTAGCGGGACCTTCCGGGGAGCTGTTTTTT. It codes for CSVGWLAGPSGELFF.

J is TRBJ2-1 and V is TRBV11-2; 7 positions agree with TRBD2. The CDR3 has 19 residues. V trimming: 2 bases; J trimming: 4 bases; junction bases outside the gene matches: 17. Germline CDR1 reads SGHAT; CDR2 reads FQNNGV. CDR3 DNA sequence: TGTGCCAGCAGCTTAACCCGAGGTACCTGGGAGGGATTTTACAATGAGCAGTTCTTC. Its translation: CASSLTRGTWEGFYNEQFF.

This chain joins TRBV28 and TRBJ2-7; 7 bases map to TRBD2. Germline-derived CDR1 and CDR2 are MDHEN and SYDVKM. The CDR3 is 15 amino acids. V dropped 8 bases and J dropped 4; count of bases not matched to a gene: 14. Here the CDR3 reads CASASGGVSGYEQYF. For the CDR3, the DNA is TGTGCCAGCGCCAGTGGGGGGGTCAGTGGTTACGAGCAGTACTTC.

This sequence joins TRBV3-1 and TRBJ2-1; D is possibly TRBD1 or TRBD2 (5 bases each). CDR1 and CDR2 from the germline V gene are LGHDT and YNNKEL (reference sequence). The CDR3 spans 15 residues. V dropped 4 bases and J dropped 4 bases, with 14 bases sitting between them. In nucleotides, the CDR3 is TGTGCCAGCAGCCGCTTGAGGGGTACGTACAATGAGCAGTTCTTC. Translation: CASSRLRGTYNEQFF.

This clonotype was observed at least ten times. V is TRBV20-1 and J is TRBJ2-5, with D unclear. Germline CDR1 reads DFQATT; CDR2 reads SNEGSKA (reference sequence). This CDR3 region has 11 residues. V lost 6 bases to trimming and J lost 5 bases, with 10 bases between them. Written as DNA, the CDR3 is TGCAGTGCCGTCCTTATTGAGACCCAGTACTTC. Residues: CSAVLIETQYF.

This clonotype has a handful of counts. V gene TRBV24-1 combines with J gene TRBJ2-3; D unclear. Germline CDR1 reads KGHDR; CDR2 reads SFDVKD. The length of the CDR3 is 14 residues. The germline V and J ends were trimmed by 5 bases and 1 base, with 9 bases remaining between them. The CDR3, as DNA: TGTGCCACCAGTGCTGGACGTCGCACAGATACGCAGTATTTT. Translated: CATSAGRRTDTQYF.

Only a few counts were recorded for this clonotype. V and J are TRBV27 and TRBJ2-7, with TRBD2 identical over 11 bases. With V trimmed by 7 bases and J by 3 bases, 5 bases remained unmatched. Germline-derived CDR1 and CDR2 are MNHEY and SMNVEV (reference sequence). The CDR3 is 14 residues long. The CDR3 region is CASKTSGEIYEQYF. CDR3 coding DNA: TGTGCCAGCAAGACTAGCGGGGAGATCTACGAGCAGTACTTC.

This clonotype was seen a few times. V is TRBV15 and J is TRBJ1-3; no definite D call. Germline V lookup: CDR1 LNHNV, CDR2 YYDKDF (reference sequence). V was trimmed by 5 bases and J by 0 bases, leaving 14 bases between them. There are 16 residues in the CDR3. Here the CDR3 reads CATSWSLGRSGNTIYF. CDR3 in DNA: TGTGCCACCAGCTGGTCTTTGGGCCGCTCTGGAAACACCATATATTTT.

The CDR3: CASSALEKETQYF. The CDR3 nucleotides read TGTGCCAGCAGTGCACTAGAAAAAGAGACCCAGTACTTC. The J gene is TRBJ2-5, the V gene TRBV6-2 or TRBV6-3; D perhaps matches TRBD2 (5 bases). The length of the CDR3 is 13 residues. Germline V CDR1 and CDR2: MNHEY, SVGEGT. Trimming pared 5 bases from V and 3 bases from J, leaving 10 bases between.

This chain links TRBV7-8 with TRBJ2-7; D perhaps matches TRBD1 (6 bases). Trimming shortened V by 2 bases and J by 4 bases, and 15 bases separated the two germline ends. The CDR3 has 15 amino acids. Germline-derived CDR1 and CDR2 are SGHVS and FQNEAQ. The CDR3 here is CASSLILGTYYEQYF. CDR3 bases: TGTGCCAGCAGCTTAATCCTGGGGACATATTACGAGCAGTACTTC.

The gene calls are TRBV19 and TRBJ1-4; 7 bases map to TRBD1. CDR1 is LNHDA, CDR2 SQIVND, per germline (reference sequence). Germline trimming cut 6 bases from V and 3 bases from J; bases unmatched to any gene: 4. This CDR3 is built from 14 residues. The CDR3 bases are TGTGCCAGTAGGTTAACAGGGGCTAATGAAAAACTGTTTTTT. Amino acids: CASRLTGANEKLFF.

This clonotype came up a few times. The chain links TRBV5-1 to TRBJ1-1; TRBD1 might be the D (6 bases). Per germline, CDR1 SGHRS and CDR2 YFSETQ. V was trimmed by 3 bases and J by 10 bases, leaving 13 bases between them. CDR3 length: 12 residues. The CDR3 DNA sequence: TGCGCCAGCAGCTCGGGGGGCATCGGAGCTTTCTTT. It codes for CASSSGGIGAFF.

DNA of the CDR3: TGTGCCACCCGGCACCCGGGGGACCGGGAGGTCCCCAAAAACATTCAGTACTTC. Translating gives CATRHPGDREVPKNIQYF. The V gene is TRBV24-1, the J gene TRBJ2-4; 7 nucleotides match TRBD2. Germline-derived CDR1 and CDR2 are KGHDR and SFDVKD. With 9 bases clipped from V and 2 bases from J, the junction kept 18 bases outside the gene matches. The CDR3 loop spans 18 amino acids.

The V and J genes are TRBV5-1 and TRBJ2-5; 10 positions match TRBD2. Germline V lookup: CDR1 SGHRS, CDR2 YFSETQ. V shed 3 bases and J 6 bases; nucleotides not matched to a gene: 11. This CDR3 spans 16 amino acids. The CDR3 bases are TGCGCCAGCAGCTCCGAACTGACTAGCGGGCAAAAGACCCAGTACTTC. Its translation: CASSSELTSGQKTQYF.

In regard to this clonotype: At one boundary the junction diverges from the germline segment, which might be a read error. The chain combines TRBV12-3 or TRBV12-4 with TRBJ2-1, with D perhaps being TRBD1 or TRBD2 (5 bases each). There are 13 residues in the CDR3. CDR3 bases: TGTGTCAGCACGGGACCGGCGGGCCGTGAGCAGTTCTTC. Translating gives CVSTGPAGREQFF.

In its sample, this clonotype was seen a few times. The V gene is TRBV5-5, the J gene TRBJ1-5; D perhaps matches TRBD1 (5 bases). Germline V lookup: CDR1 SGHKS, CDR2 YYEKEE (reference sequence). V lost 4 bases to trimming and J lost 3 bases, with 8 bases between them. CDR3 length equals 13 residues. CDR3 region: CASSLTVNQPQHF. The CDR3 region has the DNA TGTGCCAGCAGCCTGACAGTCAATCAGCCCCAGCATTTT.

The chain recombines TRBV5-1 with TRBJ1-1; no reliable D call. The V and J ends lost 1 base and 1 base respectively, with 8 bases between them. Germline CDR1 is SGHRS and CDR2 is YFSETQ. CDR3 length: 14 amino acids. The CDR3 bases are TGCGCCAGCAGCTTGACGCATACGAACACTGAAGCTTTCTTT. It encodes CASSLTHTNTEAFF.

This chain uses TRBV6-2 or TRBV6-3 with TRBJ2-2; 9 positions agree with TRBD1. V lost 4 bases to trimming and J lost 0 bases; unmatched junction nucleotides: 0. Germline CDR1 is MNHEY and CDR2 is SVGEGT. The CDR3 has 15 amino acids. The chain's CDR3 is CASSWDRANTGELFF. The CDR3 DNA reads TGTGCCAGCAGTTGGGACAGGGCGAACACCGGGGAGCTGTTTTTT.

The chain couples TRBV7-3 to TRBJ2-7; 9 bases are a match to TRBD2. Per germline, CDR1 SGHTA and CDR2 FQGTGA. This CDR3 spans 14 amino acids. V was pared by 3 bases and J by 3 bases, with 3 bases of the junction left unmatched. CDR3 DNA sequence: TGTGCCAGCAGCTTGGGACTAGCCCACTACGAGCAGTACTTC. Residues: CASSLGLAHYEQYF. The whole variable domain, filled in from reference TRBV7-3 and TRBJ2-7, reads GAGVSQTPSNKVTEKGKYVELRCDPISGHTALYWYRQSLGQGPEFLIYFQGTGAADDSGLPNDRFFAVRPEGSVSTLKIQRTERGDSAVYLCASSLGLAHYEQYFGPGTRLTVT.

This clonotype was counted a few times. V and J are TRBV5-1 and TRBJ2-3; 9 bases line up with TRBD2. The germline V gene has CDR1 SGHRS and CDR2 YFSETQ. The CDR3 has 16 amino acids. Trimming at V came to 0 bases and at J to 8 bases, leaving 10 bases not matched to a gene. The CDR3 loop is CASSLAGGRAVGTQYF. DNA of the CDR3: TGCGCCAGCAGCTTGGCCGGCGGGAGGGCTGTAGGTACGCAGTATTTT.